One sample yielded the 30 T cell receptor beta chains listed below, sequenced in a study of identical twins. From the 5' RACE reads, TCRdb called clonotypes with MiXCR, one entry per CDR3 protein. Seen here are 1.5 million to 2 million distinct CDR3 sequences, roughly a third observed once, and the top ten hold about 0.3%. Material: cord blood. These receptors all stem from a newborn girl in good health.

This clonotype was picked up a small number of times. This rearrangement joins TRBV27 to TRBJ2-3; 9 bases match TRBD2. CDR3 length: 16 amino acids. V dropped 5 bases and J dropped 3; count of bases not matched to a gene: 9. Germline V gives CDR1 MNHEY, CDR2 SMNVEV (reference sequence). The CDR3 DNA is TGTGCCAGCAGTCGCCCGGGACTAGCTACGACAGATACGCAGTATTTT. Residues: CASSRPGLATTDTQYF.

This clonotype was recorded at least ten times. The chain joins TRBV5-1 to TRBJ2-3; 7 nucleotides align to TRBD1. Germline CDR1 reads SGHRS; CDR2 reads YFSETQ. This CDR3 is built from 13 residues. V lost 7 bases to trimming and J lost 2 bases; unmatched junction nucleotides: 4. This CDR3 is CASRQGNTDTQYF. As DNA, the CDR3 is TGCGCCAGCCGACAGGGAAACACAGATACGCAGTATTTT.

V usage is TRBV27 and J usage is TRBJ2-4, with 9 bases lining up with TRBD1. This CDR3 comprises 14 residues. Germline CDR1 and CDR2: MNHEY and SMNVEV (reference sequence). The V segment lost 5 bases and the J segment 13 bases; nucleotides outside the gene matches: 12. This CDR3 reads CASSKGIPGQGQYF. The CDR3 bases are TGTGCCAGCAGTAAAGGCATCCCGGGACAGGGCCAGTACTTC.

Details on this clonotype: This could be a read error, since a much larger clone is one nucleotide away. The chain links TRBV7-9 to TRBJ1-4, with 7 bases identical to TRBD1. This CDR3 has 16 amino acids. Germline loops: CDR1 SEHNR, CDR2 FQNEAQ (reference sequence). The V gene end was trimmed by 1 base and the J gene end by 1 base; junction bases not matched to a gene: 3. DNA of the CDR3: TGTGCCAGCAGCTTAGGCGACAGGGTAACTAATGAAAAACTGTTTTTT. It encodes CASSLGDRVTNEKLFF. The entire variable domain, with the rest obtained from reference TRBV7-9 and TRBJ1-4, is as follows: DTGVSQNPRHKITKRGQNVTFRCDPISEHNRLYWYRQTLGQGPEFLTYFQNEAQLEKSRLLSDRFSAERPKGSFSTLEIQRTEQGDSAMYLCASSLGDRVTNEKLFFGSGTQLSVL.

The V call is TRBV3-1, the J call TRBJ1-1; maybe TRBD1 (5 bases). The CDR3 is 16 amino acids. The germline gives CDR1 LGHDT, CDR2 YNNKEL (reference sequence). V was cut by 0 bases and J by 5 bases, with 16 bases left in between. As DNA, the CDR3 is TGTGCCAGCAGCCAAGATTATCCGGGGCGGGGGACTGAAGCTTTCTTT. It yields the protein CASSQDYPGRGTEAFF.

The chain has TRBV11-2 and TRBJ2-2; 14 nucleotides line up with TRBD2. Germline values: CDR1 SGHAT, CDR2 FQNNGV. The CDR3 extends over 19 amino acids. V lost 4 bases to trimming and J lost 0 bases; unmatched junction nucleotides: 7. CDR3 sequence: CASSSRLAGGPANTGELFF. The CDR3 DNA reads as TGTGCCAGCAGCTCCCGACTAGCGGGAGGGCCCGCGAACACCGGGGAGCTGTTTTTT.

This clonotype has just a few counts. The rearrangement uses TRBV7-2 and TRBJ2-7, with 8 bases matching TRBD1. Germline loops: CDR1 SGHTA, CDR2 FQGNSA. The CDR3 contains 17 residues. V was clipped by 5 bases and J by 0 bases; unmatched bases: 12. CDR3 DNA: TGTGCCAGCAGCCCACGGAGGACAGGGCCTAGCTCCTACGAGCAGTACTTC. Its translation: CASSPRRTGPSSYEQYF.

The chain recombines TRBV20-1 with TRBJ2-1; 10 positions agree with TRBD2. Germline values: CDR1 DFQATT, CDR2 SNEGSKA (reference sequence). This CDR3 region has 14 residues. With 0 bases clipped from V and 8 bases from J, the junction kept 4 bases outside the gene matches. The CDR3 sequence is CSAREEREGDEQFF. The CDR3 DNA is TGCAGTGCTAGAGAGGAGCGGGAGGGCGATGAGCAGTTCTTC.

This clonotype was observed a handful of times. J is TRBJ2-7 and V is TRBV10-3; D may be TRBD1 or TRBD2 (6 bases each). CDR1 is ENHRY, CDR2 SYGVKD, per germline. The CDR3 has 15 residues. The germline V and J ends were trimmed by 0 bases and 2 bases, with 11 bases remaining between them. The CDR3 sequence is CAISESTGAPYEQYF. Written as DNA, the CDR3 is TGTGCCATCAGTGAGTCTACGGGGGCACCCTACGAGCAGTACTTC.

The rearrangement links TRBV12-3 or TRBV12-4 to TRBJ1-5; no firm D call. The CDR3 covers 15 residues. V lost 3 bases to trimming and J lost 1 base, with 10 bases between them. CDR3 bases: TGTGCCAGCAGTTTTTACAGCACCAGCAATCAGCCCCAGCATTTT. This sequence encodes CASSFYSTSNQPQHF.

The rearrangement joins TRBV4-2 to TRBJ2-4; D is undetermined. This CDR3 has 14 residues. Germline V lookup: CDR1 LGHNA, CDR2 YNFKEQ. The ends were cut back, 1 base at V and 13 bases at J, with 17 bases in the middle. CDR3 in amino acids: CASSQGARKEEQYF. In nucleotides, the CDR3 is TGTGCCAGCAGCCAAGGGGCTAGAAAAGAGGAGCAGTACTTC.

This sequence joins TRBV2 and TRBJ2-5; maybe TRBD2 (5 bases). Germline CDR1 SNHLY, CDR2 FYNNEI. The length of the CDR3 is 13 residues. Trimming left V 7 bases short and J 5 bases short, with 14 bases between. CDR3 region: CASTILRGETQYF. The CDR3 region has the DNA TGTGCCAGCACTATACTAAGAGGGGAGACCCAGTACTTC. Full variable domain (outside the CDR3, taken from reference TRBV2 and TRBJ2-5): EPEVTQTPSHQVTQMGQEVILRCVPISNHLYFYWYRQILGQKVEFLVSFYNNEISEKSEIFDDQFSVERPDGSNFTLKIRSTKLEDSAMYFCASTILRGETQYFGPGTRLLVL.

This clonotype has a handful of counts. This chain links TRBV3-1 with TRBJ2-6, with D perhaps TRBD1 (6 bases). Between the trimmed V and J ends, which lost 4 bases and 11 bases, there was a span of 12 bases. This CDR3 spans 13 amino acids. Germline CDR1 and CDR2: LGHDT and YNNKEL (reference sequence). DNA for the CDR3: TGTGCCAGCAGCCCACAGGGTCCCGACGTCCTGACTTTC. The encoded protein is CASSPQGPDVLTF.

J is TRBJ2-2 and V is TRBV10-3; 16 nucleotides agree with TRBD2. Trimming cost V 8 bases and J 3 bases; bases outside gene matches: 3. Germline CDR1 ENHRY, CDR2 SYGVKD. The CDR3 loop spans 16 amino acids. The CDR3 region has the DNA TGTGCCATCGGGACTAGCGGGAGGGCAGACACCGGGGAGCTGTTTTTT. Translation gives CAIGTSGRADTGELFF.

The J gene is TRBJ2-1, the V gene TRBV27; 7 bases match TRBD2. With 6 bases clipped from V and 0 bases from J, the junction kept 8 bases outside the gene matches. The V gene's germline CDR1 is MNHEY and CDR2 SMNVEV (reference sequence). The CDR3 is made up of 16 amino acids. CDR3 nucleotides: TGTGCCAGCAGGGGGGAGCGGGGAAGCTCCTACAATGAGCAGTTCTTC. This translates into CASRGERGSSYNEQFF.

Here the CDR3 DNA reads TGTGCCAGCAGCTTAGGACAAGCGGGAGCACCCCAGTATTTT. It is translated as CASSLGQAGAPQYF. The chain recombines TRBV13 with TRBJ2-3, with TRBD2 identical over 8 bases. V shed 0 bases and J 12 bases; nucleotides not matched to a gene: 8. The CDR3 consists of 14 residues. Per germline, CDR1 PRHDT and CDR2 FYEKMQ (reference sequence). The full variable domain, completed using reference TRBV13 and TRBJ2-3, is AAGVIQSPRHLIKEKRETATLKCYPIPRHDTVYWYQQGPGQDPQFLISFYEKMQSDKGSIPDRFSAQQFSDYHSELNMSSLELGDSALYFCASSLGQAGAPQYFGPGTRLTVL.

The chain combines TRBV30 with TRBJ2-5; 7 bases align to TRBD1. The CDR3 has 16 residues. Germline-derived CDR1 and CDR2 are GTSNPN and SVGIG (reference sequence). V shed 0 bases, J shed 2 bases, and the junction held 9 bases outside the gene matches. The CDR3, as DNA: TGTGCCTGGAGTGTGGGGACAGTCCTCCCACAAGAGACCCAGTACTTC. Residues: CAWSVGTVLPQETQYF. Drawing the rest from reference TRBV30 and TRBJ2-5, the complete variable domain is SQTIHQWPATLVQPVGSPLSLECTVEGTSNPNLYWYRQAAGRGLQLLFYSVGIGQISSEVPQNLSASRPQDRQFILSSKKLLLSDSGFYLCAWSVGTVLPQETQYFGPGTRLLVL.

This clonotype turned up a few times. The chain recombines TRBV28 with TRBJ2-1; 12 nucleotides match TRBD2. J lost 9 bases, V lost 10 bases, and 7 bases had no gene match. Germline loops: CDR1 MDHEN, CDR2 SYDVKM. The CDR3 has 13 amino acids. This CDR3 is CATRLAGAGEQFF. Here the CDR3 DNA reads TGTGCCACTAGACTAGCGGGAGCGGGTGAGCAGTTCTTC.

This clonotype came up many times. The chain uses TRBV27 and TRBJ2-7; tentative D call: TRBD2 (6 bases). In germline, CDR1 is MNHEY, CDR2 SMNVEV (reference sequence). V lost 6 bases to trimming and J lost 5 bases, with 17 bases between them. CDR3 length equals 14 residues. The CDR3: CASRTGGEINEQYF. DNA of the CDR3: TGTGCCAGCAGAACCGGCGGGGAAATAAACGAGCAGTACTTC.

This clonotype was picked up a small number of times. The chain couples TRBV12-3 or TRBV12-4 to TRBJ1-2; 7 bases are a match to TRBD1. The ends lost 5 bases at V and 6 bases at J; junction bases unmatched: 15. The CDR3 covers 16 residues. CDR3 loop: CASSPLHWYRGDGYTF. The DNA for the CDR3 is TGTGCCAGCAGTCCCCTACATTGGTACAGGGGTGATGGCTACACCTTC.

There are a few counts of this clonotype. V gene TRBV20-1 combines with J gene TRBJ2-7; no clear D. The CDR3 spans 10 residues. Per the germline V gene, CDR1 is DFQATT and CDR2 is SNEGSKA (reference sequence). The ends were cut back, 3 bases at V and 7 bases at J, with 7 bases in the middle. CDR3 in amino acids: CSASVGEQYF. The CDR3 DNA reads TGCAGTGCTAGCGTAGGAGAGCAGTACTTC.

This clonotype was seen a handful of times. The CDR3 coding sequence is TGCAGTGCTAGAGATGAGGGGGTCCTGAACACTGAAGCTTTCTTT. Its translation: CSARDEGVLNTEAFF. The gene calls are TRBV20-1 and TRBJ1-1, with a possible D match to TRBD1 (6 bases). This CDR3 spans 15 amino acids. V was pared by 0 bases and J by 0 bases, with 11 bases between. Germline values: CDR1 DFQATT, CDR2 SNEGSKA (reference sequence).

This clonotype turned up a few times. This chain uses TRBV7-2 with TRBJ1-1; 7 bases map to TRBD1. Germline loops: CDR1 SGHTA, CDR2 FQGNSA. This CDR3 has 13 amino acids. Trimming took 1 base from V and 8 from J; bases not matched to a gene: 4. This CDR3 is CASSLEVTGEAFF. In DNA form, the CDR3 reads TGTGCCAGCAGCTTAGAGGTGACAGGGGAAGCTTTCTTT.

Only a few counts were recorded for this clonotype. This rearrangement joins TRBV20-1 to TRBJ1-5; D possibly corresponds to TRBD1 (6 bases). This CDR3 spans 14 amino acids. Germline V CDR1 and CDR2: DFQATT, SNEGSKA (reference sequence). The germline V and J ends were trimmed by 2 bases and 7 bases, with 15 bases remaining between them. DNA of the CDR3: TGCAGTGCTAGATGGTGGGGGCCCAGCCAGCCCCAGCATTTT. Translating it yields CSARWWGPSQPQHF.

This clonotype was counted between two and nine times. This chain connects TRBV4-2 to TRBJ2-2; D gene uncertain. The germline gives CDR1 LGHNA, CDR2 YNFKEQ. Deletions cut 6 bases from V and 5 bases from J, with 7 bases between. The CDR3 is 12 residues long. The CDR3 protein is CASRSATGELFF. In DNA form, the CDR3 reads TGTGCCAGCAGAAGCGCAACCGGGGAGCTGTTTTTT.

This clonotype was detected many times. The rearrangement links TRBV11-2 to TRBJ2-5; 7 nucleotides match TRBD2. The CDR3 sequence is 15 residues long. V dropped 4 bases and J dropped 5; count of bases not matched to a gene: 10. Looked up from germline, CDR1 is SGHAT and CDR2 is FQNNGV. CDR3 DNA sequence: TGTGCCAGCAGCTGGACGAGCTGGGGGGGGGAGACCCAGTACTTC. Translation: CASSWTSWGGETQYF. Looking up the rest from reference TRBV11-2 and TRBJ2-5 gives the full variable domain: EAGVAQSPRYKIIEKRQSVAFWCNPISGHATLYWYQQILGQGPKLLIQFQNNGVVDDSQLPKDRFSAERLKGVDSTLKIQPAKLEDSAVYLCASSWTSWGGETQYFGPGTRLLVL.

The chain links TRBV20-1 to TRBJ1-6; D may be TRBD1 (5 bases). CDR3 length equals 15 residues. Trimming stripped 0 bases from V and 2 bases from J, with 8 bases between. In germline, CDR1 is DFQATT, CDR2 SNEGSKA (reference sequence). CDR3 coding DNA: TGCAGTGCTAGAGAGGGGCAGACCTATAATTCACCCCTCCACTTT. Amino acids: CSAREGQTYNSPLHF.

This chain joins TRBV19 and TRBJ1-2; D may be TRBD1 (6 bases). V was trimmed by 2 bases and J by 4 bases, leaving 14 bases between them. Germline V gene lookup returns CDR1 LNHDA and CDR2 SQIVND (reference sequence). The CDR3 is 15 amino acids. The CDR3 nucleotides are TGTGCCAGTAGTATACGGGCAGGGGAAGCCTATGGCTACACCTTC. Its translation is CASSIRAGEAYGYTF.

The gene calls are TRBV29-1 and TRBJ1-2; D gene ambiguous. There are 13 residues in the CDR3. V dropped 5 bases and J dropped 5 bases, with 15 bases sitting between them. Germline V lookup: CDR1 SQVTM, CDR2 ANQGSEA. In DNA form, the CDR3 reads TGCAGCGTTCGGAGGAATTCTGCGTATGGCTACACCTTC. Its protein is CSVRRNSAYGYTF.

This clonotype has more than one count but fewer than ten. The chain recombines TRBV5-1 with TRBJ1-1; TRBD1 might be the D (6 bases). Trimming stripped 4 bases from V and 8 bases from J, with 15 bases between. This CDR3 has 13 amino acids. Germline CDR1 SGHRS, CDR2 YFSETQ. CDR3 bases: TGCGCCAGCAGCCTTGACAGGAACCAGGAAGCTTTCTTT. This encodes CASSLDRNQEAFF.